Listed here are 6 T cell receptor beta chains from one sample, sequenced in a study of T cell changes during pregnancy in multiple sclerosis. Data came from immunoSEQ multiplex PCR; TCRdb stores just in-frame clones and leaves some out. The repertoire holds about 24,000 clones, with more than 85% as singletons. The material sequenced was CD4+ T cells from peripheral blood mononuclear cells, taken in the second trimester of pregnancy. These receptors originate from a female donor in good health, enrolled as a control in a pregnancy study.

This chain uses TRBV7-2 with TRBJ2-1, with 13 bases lining up with TRBD2. V trimming: 5 bases; J trimming: 5 bases; junction bases outside the gene matches: 3. In germline, CDR1 is SGHTA, CDR2 FQGNSA. This CDR3 is 15 amino acids long. The CDR3 sequence is CASSGGLAGHNEQFF. CDR3 nucleotides: TGTGCCAGCAGCGGGGGACTAGCGGGGCACAATGAGCAGTTCTTC.

The chain links TRBV27 to TRBJ1-6, with 7 positions matching TRBD1. This CDR3 is 18 amino acids long. Germline V gene data show CDR1 as MNHEY and CDR2 as SMNVEV (reference sequence). V dropped 2 bases and J dropped 9; count of bases not matched to a gene: 16. CDR3 nucleotide sequence: TGTGCCAGCAGTTTAACCCCAACAGGGGCCGCGAATACTTCACCCCTCCACTTT. Its protein product is CASSLTPTGAANTSPLHF.

J is TRBJ2-7 and V is TRBV6-1; D unclear. Trimming removed 2 bases from V and 0 bases from J, with 8 bases in between. The CDR3 has 14 amino acids. Germline V CDR1 and CDR2: MNHNS, SASEGT. The CDR3 coding sequence is TGTGCCAGCAGTGAAACTCACTCCTCCTACGAGCAGTACTTC. This gives the protein CASSETHSSYEQYF.

The chain joins TRBV9 to TRBJ2-1; maybe TRBD2 (6 bases). Germline CDR1 and CDR2: SGDLS and YYNGEE. Between the trimmed V and J ends, which lost 3 bases and 0 bases, there was a span of 10 bases. This CDR3 has 15 amino acids. The CDR3 coding sequence is TGTGCCAGCAGCGCAAAGGGAGGCTCCTACAATGAGCAGTTCTTC. Its translation is CASSAKGGSYNEQFF.

The V call is TRBV9, the J call TRBJ2-5, with TRBD2 identical over 9 bases. V was clipped by 0 bases and J by 6 bases; unmatched bases: 12. The CDR3 has 17 amino acids. Germline V gene lookup returns CDR1 SGDLS and CDR2 YYNGEE. The CDR3 spells CASSVGAQAGGRQTQYF. The CDR3 region has the DNA TGTGCCAGCAGCGTAGGGGCTCAAGCGGGGGGCCGGCAGACCCAGTACTTC.

Comments on this clone: Sequence at one end of the junction differs from germline and may be a read error. This chain uses TRBV6-5 with TRBJ1-2; 9 bases map to TRBD1. The CDR3 has 11 residues. Per germline, CDR1 MNHEY and CDR2 SVGAGI. As DNA, the CDR3 is TGTGCCAGCGGTTCCGGGACAGGGTCATACTTC. Its protein product is CASGSGTGSYF.